This TCR beta chain is from a study of blood T cell repertoires in COVID-19 (dated by TCRdb to between 2020 and 2021). Regarding the study in general: Samples from collaborators originated in the United States, Italy and Spain and spanned both the acute and convalescent phases of COVID-19. The prospective study material was composed of cDNA or gDNA derived from T cells, B-cell-depleted T cells, or PBMCs. The dataset comprised deeply sampled blood TCRbeta repertoires from subjects exposed to, actively infected with, or recovered from COVID-19. The repertoires were released in a freely available public database meant as a resource for research on the immune response to SARS-CoV-2. Samples were obtained from the ongoing ImmuneRACE study (first 160 participants) and from over 1,000 subjects provided by 6 global collaborators. Sample metadata almost always included a de-identified subject ID, COVID-19 status, age in years and sex. Where HLA class I and class II types were available, the types were taken from metadata supplied by the sample provider, not from assay-based typing.

Participants in the prospective study were enrolled through a virtual design, were aged about 18 to 100 years, and lived in 24 United States geographic areas. In the prospective study, cohorts were assigned on the basis of participant-reported clinical history obtained from a screening survey and a study questionnaire. Each participant in the prospective study had whole blood, serum and a nasopharyngeal or oropharyngeal swab collected by mobile phlebotomists. Prospective study participants could optionally give additional blood draws and questionnaires over a roughly 2-month period. Prospective study blood samples were shipped either frozen or at room temperature before DNA extraction. The CDR3 covers 15 residues, taking in both the cysteine and the phenylalanine. Left in the record is the CDR3 DNA by itself, 45 bases read in frame from the first base. The V end gives up 8 bases and the J end 5 bases, leaving 6 bases in the junction not matched to a gene. In the germline V gene, CDR1 corresponds to SNHLY and CDR2 to FYNNEI.

What the study reported, not specific to this receptor: How much clinical and demographic metadata was included differed by source and by participant, and the metadata was provided uncurated.

TCRbeta CDR3 regions were amplified from genomic DNA by means of the immunoSEQ Assay, a bias-controlled multiplex PCR. The paper's data handling went like this. The number of nucleated cells in each sample was estimated by amplification of reference gene primers within the assay. To quantify the absolute abundance of each unique TCRbeta CDR3 rearrangement, sequence reads were collapsed and filtered. For each sample, productive Simpson clonality was calculated by taking the square root of Simpson's diversity index across productive rearrangements. TCRdb retrieved this table from immuneACCESS and kept in-frame rearrangements only. Not all clones are present; in checked studies, unresolved V genes account for under half, and no reason is known for the remainder. V, J and clone size were drawn from that table, and D and trimming were deduced from the DNA. For this sample the table gives about 190,000 clones, of which roughly 82% were detected only once. Of the sample, roughly 5.2% falls within the top ten clones.

This clone was seen just once. The antigen it recognizes is unknown. The sample holds no much larger clone one base away, and base qualities are not on file. The receptor was derived from a woman aged 60 to 75 with acute COVID-19. This chain is built from TRBV2 and TRBJ1-6; the central 10 bases match TRBD1. Sequencing input: PBMCs or T cells enriched from blood (not recorded which). CDR3 reads: CASAPDRGHNSPLHF. In nucleotides, the sequence is TGTGCCAGCGCCCCTGACAGGGGGCATAATTCACCCCTCCACTTT.